A selection of T cell receptor beta chains follows, all from one sample in a study of blood T cell repertoires in COVID-19. The method was immunoSEQ multiplex PCR; TCRdb's version includes in-frame clones alone and lacks a portion of them. This table holds some 150,000 clones, 70% to 90% found once. The sequencing sample was made of peripheral blood. The receptors stem from a middle-aged man with acute or convalescent COVID-19. Both conserved end residues are part of each CDR3. The order of the fields is J gene, CDR3 length, clone size, V gene, D gene, CDR3 DNA, CDR3 protein. A D gene is named only where the DNA matches it firmly. Clone size is not always given. Where it is, it says once, few, many or a class for expanded clones.

J: TRBJ2-7; length: 13; size: few; V: TRBV30; D: -; DNA: TGTGCCTGGTCGCAGGACTACTCCTACGAGCAGTACTTC; CDR3: CAWSQDYSYEQYF
J: TRBJ2-7; length: 12; size: once; V: TRBV10-3; D: -; DNA: TGTGCCATCTCCCCAGGATCCTACGAGCAGTACTTC; CDR3: CAISPGSYEQYF
J: TRBJ2-5; length: 15; size: -; V: TRBV6-2/TRBV6-3; D: TRBD1; DNA: TGTGCCAGCAGCCCCGGGACAGGGGACCAAGAGACTCAGTACTTC; CDR3: CASSPGTGDQETQYF
J: TRBJ1-1; length: 12; size: once; V: TRBV9; D: TRBD1; DNA: TGTGCCAGCAGCCCCGGGACAGGGCGGGCTTTCTTT; CDR3: CASSPGTGRAFF
J: TRBJ2-7; length: 14; size: once; V: TRBV7-2; D: TRBD1; DNA: TGTGCCAGCAGCTCAGGGGGCGGCTCCTACGAGCAGTACTTC; CDR3: CASSSGGGSYEQYF
J: TRBJ2-7; length: 13; size: -; V: TRBV7-8; D: -; DNA: TGTGCCAGCAGCTTTGGAGTGGACTACGAGCAGTACTTC; CDR3: CASSFGVDYEQYF
J: TRBJ2-2; length: 16; size: -; V: TRBV5-4; D: -; DNA: TGTGCCAGCAGCCCGGAGGACAGCACGAACACCGGGGAGCTGTTTTTT; CDR3: CASSPEDSTNTGELFF
J: TRBJ1-5; length: 15; size: few; V: TRBV28; D: -; DNA: TGTGCCAGCAGTTTGGTCACAGGCCTCGGAAAGCCCCAGCATTTT; CDR3: CASSLVTGLGKPQHF
J: TRBJ1-3; length: 15; size: -; V: TRBV18; D: -; DNA: TGTGCCAGCTCACCTTTCGGGGAGGCTGGAAACACCATATATTTT; CDR3: CASSPFGEAGNTIYF
J: TRBJ2-3; length: 15; size: -; V: TRBV5-1; D: TRBD2; DNA: TGCGCCAGCAGTCGGGGGGACTCCCGCACAGATACGCAGTATTTT; CDR3: CASSRGDSRTDTQYF
J: TRBJ1-1; length: 16; size: once; V: TRBV9; D: -; DNA: TGTGCCAGCAGCGTAGTGGGGGGAGGAAATCACGCTGAAGCTTTCTTT; CDR3: CASSVVGGGNHAEAFF
J: TRBJ1-4; length: 17; size: -; V: TRBV5-1; D: -; DNA: TGCGCCAGCAGCCCAGAGATTAAAGGACAGTCTAATGAAAAACTGTTTTTT; CDR3: CASSPEIKGQSNEKLFF
J: TRBJ1-5; length: 17; size: -; V: TRBV30; D: TRBD1; DNA: TGTGCCTGGAGTGCTCCCCGACCGGACAGGGGTGCTCAGCCCCAGCATTTT; CDR3: CAWSAPRPDRGAQPQHF
J: TRBJ1-3; length: 18; size: few; V: TRBV4-1; D: TRBD1; DNA: TGCGCCAGCAGCCAAGGGGACAGGGGGAAATTCTCTGGAAACACCATATATTTT; CDR3: CASSQGDRGKFSGNTIYF
J: TRBJ2-7; length: 14; size: -; V: TRBV14; D: TRBD1; DNA: TGTGCCAGCAGCCAAATACAGGGGGCGTACGAGCAGTACTTC; CDR3: CASSQIQGAYEQYF
J: TRBJ1-1; length: 15; size: -; V: TRBV7-6; D: TRBD1; DNA: TGTGCCAGCAGCTCCCGGGACGCCTGGGACAGCGGAGCTTTCTTT; CDR3: CASSSRDAWDSGAFF
J: TRBJ2-2; length: 15; size: few; V: TRBV3-1/TRBV3-2; D: TRBD2; DNA: TGTGCCAGCAGCCTAGAGCGGGGGGGCCCCGGGGAGCTGTTTTTT; CDR3: CASSLERGGPGELFF
J: TRBJ1-1; length: 15; size: -; V: TRBV2; D: TRBD1; DNA: TGTGCCAGCAGGTGGGACAGGGAGTCGGGAACTGAAGCTTTCTTT; CDR3: CASRWDRESGTEAFF
J: TRBJ1-1; length: 16; size: -; V: TRBV5-5; D: -; DNA: TGTGCCAGCAGCTTGGAGGCGCAGGGTAGGGTGACTGAAGCTTTCTTT; CDR3: CASSLEAQGRVTEAFF
J: TRBJ1-2; length: 13; size: few; V: TRBV3-1/TRBV3-2; D: -; DNA: TGTGCCAGCAGCCAAGCGTCCTCAGGGTTGCCCACCTTC; CDR3: CASSQASSGLPTF
J: TRBJ2-3; length: 17; size: -; V: TRBV6-6; D: -; DNA: TGTGCCAGCAGTCCTAAAGGGGGGGCGTCTCTCACAGATACGCAGTATTTT; CDR3: CASSPKGGASLTDTQYF
J: TRBJ1-6; length: 13; size: once; V: TRBV18; D: -; DNA: TGTGCCAGCTCACCGGGAGGCCTGGGTTCCCTCCACTTT; CDR3: CASSPGGLGSLHF
J: TRBJ2-2; length: 18; size: few; V: TRBV9; D: TRBD2; DNA: TGTGCCAGCAGCCCCCGGATTAGCGGGGGGGTACACACCGGGGAGCTGTTTTTT; CDR3: CASSPRISGGVHTGELFF
J: TRBJ2-5; length: 17; size: -; V: TRBV7-8; D: -; DNA: TGTGCCAGCAGCTCATCGGACGGCGGCGGGGTAGGAGAGACCCAGTACTTC; CDR3: CASSSSDGGGVGETQYF
J: TRBJ1-6; length: 14; size: -; V: TRBV3-1/TRBV3-2; D: TRBD1; DNA: TGTGCCAGCAGCCAAGCAGGGGGTGATTCACCCCTCCACTTT; CDR3: CASSQAGGDSPLHF
J: TRBJ1-1; length: 13; size: -; V: TRBV14; D: -; DNA: TGTGCCAGCAGAAGACTGGAGATCACTGAAGCTTTCTTT; CDR3: CASRRLEITEAFF
J: TRBJ2-1; length: 15; size: -; V: TRBV5-1; D: -; DNA: TGCGCCAGCAGCTCTAGTTTCGTCTCCTACAATGAGCAGTTCTTC; CDR3: CASSSSFVSYNEQFF
J: TRBJ2-7; length: 15; size: -; V: TRBV5-6; D: TRBD1; DNA: TGTGCCAGCAGCACTCCGGGACAGGGGATCTACGAGCAGTACTTC; CDR3: CASSTPGQGIYEQYF
J: TRBJ2-5; length: 13; size: -; V: TRBV5-8; D: -; DNA: TGTGCCAGCAGCTTTAACAGCCAAGAGACCCAGTACTTC; CDR3: CASSFNSQETQYF
J: TRBJ2-1; length: 16; size: -; V: TRBV18; D: -; DNA: TGTGCCAGCTCACCATTTGACTCCTCCATATACAATGAGCAGTTCTTC; CDR3: CASSPFDSSIYNEQFF
J: TRBJ2-3; length: 15; size: -; V: TRBV6-5; D: -; DNA: TGTGCCAGCAGTCCTTGGAGGACTAGCACAGATACGCAGTATTTT; CDR3: CASSPWRTSTDTQYF
J: TRBJ1-1; length: 14; size: once; V: TRBV18; D: -; DNA: TGTGCCAGCTCACCAGGGGGGAAGAACACTGAAGCTTTCTTT; CDR3: CASSPGGKNTEAFF
J: TRBJ2-3; length: 16; size: -; V: TRBV4-2; D: TRBD2; DNA: TGTGCCAGCGCACAACCGGGACTAGCGGCTGCAGATACGCAGTATTTT; CDR3: CASAQPGLAAADTQYF
J: TRBJ1-6; length: 17; size: once; V: TRBV2; D: -; DNA: TGTGCCAGCAGTGAAGCGATCTGGGCAGGGCTTAATTCACCCCTCCACTTT; CDR3: CASSEAIWAGLNSPLHF
J: TRBJ1-6; length: 15; size: -; V: TRBV11-2; D: -; DNA: TGTGCCAGCAGCTTAGTTTCCGGACAGAATTCACCCCTCCACTTT; CDR3: CASSLVSGQNSPLHF
J: TRBJ2-3; length: 14; size: -; V: TRBV5-1; D: TRBD2; DNA: TGCGCCAGCAGGGAGCGGGGGGACACAGATACGCAGTATTTT; CDR3: CASRERGDTDTQYF
J: TRBJ1-1; length: 15; size: once; V: TRBV11-3; D: TRBD1; DNA: TGTGCCAGCAGCTTCCGACAGGGGGGTGACACTGAAGCTTTCTTT; CDR3: CASSFRQGGDTEAFF
J: TRBJ1-1; length: 12; size: -; V: TRBV5-1; D: -; DNA: TGCGCCAGCAGCTTGGATCGGACTGAAGCTTTCTTT; CDR3: CASSLDRTEAFF
J: TRBJ1-5; length: 16; size: -; V: TRBV6-6; D: -; DNA: TGTGCCAGCAGTTACTCGGGCCGGGGAAGCAATCAGCCCCAGCATTTT; CDR3: CASSYSGRGSNQPQHF
J: TRBJ2-5; length: 14; size: once; V: TRBV5-4; D: -; DNA: TGTGCCAGCAGCTCCACCAGGGGGGAGGAGACCCAGTACTTC; CDR3: CASSSTRGEETQYF
J: TRBJ1-3; length: 16; size: -; V: TRBV5-1; D: TRBD1; DNA: TGCGCCAGCAGCTTGGAAGGACAGGGGGGCGGAAACACCATATATTTT; CDR3: CASSLEGQGGGNTIYF
J: TRBJ2-2; length: 16; size: -; V: TRBV13; D: TRBD1; DNA: TGTGCCAGCAGGGGACAGGGGGCAGGGGGCACCGGGGAGCTGTTTTTT; CDR3: CASRGQGAGGTGELFF
J: TRBJ2-3; length: 18; size: few; V: TRBV7-2; D: TRBD2; DNA: TGTGCCAGCAGCTTAGACGGGACTAGCGGGGGGCACACAGATACGCAGTATTTT; CDR3: CASSLDGTSGGHTDTQYF
J: TRBJ1-1; length: 12; size: once; V: TRBV7-2; D: -; DNA: TGTGCCAGCAGCCGAAGGGGAACTGAAGCTTTCTTT; CDR3: CASSRRGTEAFF
J: TRBJ2-3; length: 15; size: -; V: TRBV5-6; D: -; DNA: TGTGCCAGCAGCTTATGGGGGACTAGCACAGATACGCAGTATTTT; CDR3: CASSLWGTSTDTQYF
J: TRBJ1-5; length: 12; size: -; V: TRBV18; D: -; DNA: TGTGCCAGCTCCCCCAGAAATCAGCCCCAGCATTTT; CDR3: CASSPRNQPQHF
J: TRBJ1-5; length: 15; size: once; V: TRBV5-4; D: -; DNA: TGTGCCAGCACTTCGACAGAATTGCCGAATCAGCCCCAGCATTTT; CDR3: CASTSTELPNQPQHF
J: TRBJ1-2; length: 14; size: few; V: TRBV11-1; D: TRBD1; DNA: TGTGCCAGCAGCTTTGGGACAGGGCGCTATGGCTACACCTTC; CDR3: CASSFGTGRYGYTF
J: TRBJ1-5; length: 15; size: -; V: TRBV5-5; D: TRBD1; DNA: TGTGCCAGCAGTTGGACAGGGGGACAAAATCAGCCCCAGCATTTT; CDR3: CASSWTGGQNQPQHF
J: TRBJ2-7; length: 13; size: few; V: TRBV30; D: -; DNA: TGTGCCTGGGGCGGAGGGGAGTACTACGAGCAGTACTTC; CDR3: CAWGGGEYYEQYF
J: TRBJ1-6; length: 15; size: -; V: TRBV27; D: -; DNA: TGTGCCAGCGTTGGGGGACACGAACCCGCCAAGCCCCTCCACTTT; CDR3: CASVGGHEPAKPLHF
J: TRBJ1-2; length: 14; size: -; V: TRBV30; D: -; DNA: TGTGCCTTGCCACAGGGCAATGGGTTTTATGGCTACACCTTC; CDR3: CALPQGNGFYGYTF
J: TRBJ2-3; length: 13; size: -; V: TRBV9; D: -; DNA: TGTGCCAGCAGCGTTGGGGGCGGGGATACGCAGTATTTT; CDR3: CASSVGGGDTQYF
J: TRBJ1-2; length: 15; size: -; V: TRBV5-5; D: TRBD1; DNA: TGTGCCAGCAGCTTGGGACAGGGGATTAACTATGGCTACACCTTC; CDR3: CASSLGQGINYGYTF
J: TRBJ1-1; length: 16; size: -; V: TRBV11-3; D: TRBD1; DNA: TGTGCCAGCAGCTTAGACCGGCTAGACAGGGACACTGAAGCTTTCTTT; CDR3: CASSLDRLDRDTEAFF
J: TRBJ2-7; length: 15; size: -; V: TRBV2; D: TRBD2; DNA: TGTGCCAGCAGCGTCCTACTAGCGGTCCCCTACGAGCAGTACTTC; CDR3: CASSVLLAVPYEQYF
J: TRBJ2-7; length: 14; size: -; V: TRBV7-2; D: TRBD1; DNA: TGTGCCAGCAGCACAGGGGACCGATCCTACGAGCAGTACTTC; CDR3: CASSTGDRSYEQYF
J: TRBJ2-3; length: 16; size: -; V: TRBV4-3; D: TRBD2; DNA: TGCGCCAGCAGCCAGGATAGCGGGGGGTTCACAGATACGCAGTATTTT; CDR3: CASSQDSGGFTDTQYF
J: TRBJ1-1; length: 17; size: -; V: TRBV1; D: -; DNA: TGCACCAGCAGCCAAGAACCCCCACGGACAGGGTCCGCCGAAGCTTTCTTT; CDR3: CTSSQEPPRTGSAEAFF
J: TRBJ1-2; length: 15; size: -; V: TRBV27; D: TRBD1; DNA: TGTGCCAGCAGCTGGTCAGGGGGAGAGGGCGTTGGCTACACCTTC; CDR3: CASSWSGGEGVGYTF